Each of the 28 T cell receptor beta chains below was sequenced from the same sample in a study of beta chain features in type 1 diabetes. The isolated RNA, all of it, was reverse transcribed, so expressed TCRB transcripts were what got sequenced. Method: immunoSEQ multiplex PCR; TCRdb's copy keeps in-frame clones and lacks some. Here the sample spans 250,000 or so clones, 25% to 30% being singletons. The sequenced sample consisted of central memory CD4+ T cells from blood. Receptors were obtained from a man aged 30 to 45 in good health.

This clone was seen a few times. The V and J genes are TRBV7-2 and TRBJ2-2; D not certain. The CDR3 contains 13 residues. The V gene's germline CDR1 is SGHTA and CDR2 FQGNSA. Trimming left V 3 bases short and J 4 bases short, with 6 bases between. The CDR3 protein is CASSFSITGELFF. DNA for the CDR3: TGTGCCAGCAGCTTTTCAATCACCGGGGAGCTGTTTTTT.

The chain combines TRBV30 with TRBJ1-1; D is ambiguous. The CDR3 extends over 11 amino acids. Trimming cost V 3 bases and J 4 bases, with 6 bases left between them. Germline V gives CDR1 GTSNPN, CDR2 SVGIG (reference sequence). CDR3 residues: CAWRGFTEAFF. The CDR3 DNA sequence: TGTGCCTGGAGGGGTTTCACTGAAGCTTTCTTT. The variable domain in full, with the rest retrieved from reference TRBV30 and TRBJ1-1, is SQTIHQWPATLVQPVGSPLSLECTVEGTSNPNLYWYRQAAGRGLQLLFYSVGIGQISSEVPQNLSASRPQDRQFILSSKKLLLSDSGFYLCAWRGFTEAFFGQGTRLTVV.

CDR3 bases: TGCAGCGTCGGGTCAGGGGAAGAGACCCAGTACTTC. It codes for CSVGSGEETQYF. The chain carries TRBV29-1 and TRBJ2-5, with D possibly TRBD1 on 6 matching bases. CDR3 length equals 12 residues. With 6 bases removed from V and 3 bases from J, the gap between germline ends came to 11 bases. Germline V gene lookup returns CDR1 SQVTM and CDR2 ANQGSEA.

The rearrangement links TRBV4-3 to TRBJ2-2; D is unresolved. V was shortened by 0 bases and J by 3 bases, with 8 bases between the two germline ends. Germline-derived CDR1 and CDR2 are LGHNA and YSLEER. This CDR3 contains 15 residues. CDR3 nucleotides: TGCGCCAGCAGCCAAGACTCAGCCTACACCGGGGAGCTGTTTTTT. Its protein is CASSQDSAYTGELFF.

This clone was observed a few times. V usage is TRBV18 and J usage is TRBJ2-3; D may be TRBD1 (6 bases). V lost 8 bases to trimming and J lost 0 bases, with 6 bases between them. The germline gives CDR1 KGHSH, CDR2 LQKENI. The CDR3 has 12 amino acids. CDR3 amino acids: CASQGSTDTQYF. The CDR3 DNA follows: TGTGCCAGCCAGGGGAGCACAGATACGCAGTATTTT. The entire variable domain, with the rest obtained from reference TRBV18 and TRBJ2-3, is as follows: NAGVMQNPRHLVRRRGQEARLRCSPMKGHSHVYWYRQLPEEGLKFMVYLQKENIIDESGMPKERFSAEFPKEGPSILRIQQVVRGDSAAYFCASQGSTDTQYFGPGTRLTVL.

This clone was recorded a few times. The chain recombines TRBV6-5 with TRBJ2-7; unclear D gene. CDR1 and CDR2 (germline): MNHEY, SVGAGI. V was cut by 10 bases and J by 5 bases, with 12 bases left in between. This CDR3 is built from 11 residues. CDR3 coding DNA: TGTGCCACCACGGGTAACCACGAGCAGTACTTC. Protein sequence: CATTGNHEQYF.

The chain recombines TRBV30 with TRBJ2-7; D is perhaps TRBD1 or TRBD2 (5 bases each). The CDR3 is 13 residues long. Germline assignment: CDR1 GTSNPN and CDR2 SVGIG (reference sequence). The V and J ends lost 0 bases and 0 bases respectively, with 6 bases between them. CDR3 nucleotides: TGTGCCTGGAGTGTCGGGGCCTCCTACGAGCAGTACTTC. This gives the protein CAWSVGASYEQYF.

The chain carries TRBV10-2 and TRBJ2-3; 10 bases match TRBD2. The germline CDR1 and CDR2 sequences are WSHSY and SAAADI. The CDR3 runs to 16 residues. With V trimmed by 6 bases and J by 4 bases, 10 bases remained unmatched. The CDR3 coding sequence is TGCGCCAGCAGGAGGACCGGGACTAGCGCTTCAGATACGCAGTATTTT. This sequence encodes CASRRTGTSASDTQYF.

V usage is TRBV28 and J usage is TRBJ2-3, with D hard to call. Germline V gives CDR1 MDHEN, CDR2 SYDVKM. V dropped 1 base and J dropped 13 bases, with 15 bases sitting between them. CDR3 length: 13 amino acids. The CDR3 sequence is CASSLSGQTSEYF. Here the CDR3 DNA reads TGTGCCAGCAGTTTATCGGGTCAGACATCGGAGTATTTT.

This clone occurred a few times. The J gene is TRBJ2-3, the V gene TRBV5-1, with 7 bases matching TRBD2. The CDR3 runs to 13 residues. Germline-derived CDR1 and CDR2 are SGHRS and YFSETQ. V lost 7 bases to trimming and J lost 1 base; unmatched junction nucleotides: 3. The CDR3 region is CASRAGGTDTQYF. CDR3 DNA sequence: TGCGCCAGCCGGGCGGGAGGCACAGATACGCAGTATTTT.

This clone was detected only a few times. The chain has TRBV10-3 and TRBJ2-1, with 9 bases matching TRBD2. The CDR3 runs 18 residues. Germline assignment: CDR1 ENHRY and CDR2 SYGVKD. Germline trimming cut 4 bases from V and 9 bases from J; bases unmatched to any gene: 19. The DNA of the CDR3 is TGTGCCATCAGTGGAAAGGAAACTAGCGGGCCCTCGGAGTTTGAGCAGTTCTTC. This gives the protein CAISGKETSGPSEFEQFF.

The chain couples TRBV10-3 to TRBJ2-6; D not certain. Trimming took off 10 bases at V and 0 bases at J, with 16 bases between the two ends. Germline-derived CDR1 and CDR2 are ENHRY and SYGVKD. The CDR3 spans 16 residues. CDR3 loop: CATLPRMGSGANVLTF. CDR3 DNA sequence: TGTGCCACATTGCCCCGTATGGGCTCTGGGGCCAACGTCCTGACTTTC.

Many counts were recorded for this clone. The chain employs TRBV29-1 and TRBJ2-3; no clear D gene. The CDR3 runs to 12 residues. Germline-derived CDR1 and CDR2 are SQVTM and ANQGSEA. Trimming pared 7 bases from V and 1 base from J, leaving 9 bases between. CDR3 sequence: CSANTGTDTQYF. As DNA, the CDR3 is TGCAGCGCAAACACAGGCACAGATACGCAGTATTTT.

The chain is built from TRBV5-1 and TRBJ2-5; no definite D call. Germline-derived CDR1 and CDR2 are SGHRS and YFSETQ. The CDR3 is 12 residues long. The V end was cut by 4 bases, the J end by 1 base, with 5 bases between. The CDR3: CASSEAQETQYF. CDR3 coding DNA: TGCGCCAGCAGCGAAGCCCAAGAGACCCAGTACTTC.

V usage is TRBV7-6 and J usage is TRBJ2-1; possibly TRBD1 or TRBD2 for D (5 bases each). Germline loops: CDR1 SGHVS, CDR2 FNYEAQ. The CDR3 has 16 amino acids. The ends were cut back, 3 bases at V and 3 bases at J, with 15 bases in the middle. CDR3 coding DNA: TGTGCCAGCAGCTTCGAGCCGGGACCCTACTACAATGAGCAGTTCTTC. The encoded protein is CASSFEPGPYYNEQFF.

The chain combines TRBV5-6 with TRBJ2-4; unclear D gene. Germline V lookup: CDR1 SGHDT, CDR2 YYEEEE. CDR3 length: 14 amino acids. V lost 0 bases and J lost 2, with 6 bases in between. This CDR3 reads CASSLEASKNIQYF. CDR3 coding DNA: TGTGCCAGCAGCTTGGAAGCCTCCAAAAACATTCAGTACTTC.

As concerns this clone: A read error may produce the germline difference seen at one junction end. The identical CDR3 is also encoded by other nucleotide sequences in the sample. The J gene is TRBJ2-2, the V gene TRBV30, with D maybe TRBD1 (5 bases). The CDR3 covers 15 residues. The germline CDR1 and CDR2 sequences are GTSNPN and SVGIG (reference sequence). In nucleotides, the CDR3 is TGCGCCTGGAGTGTATTGGCAGGGTACACCGGGGAGCTGTTTTTT. Translated: CAWSVLAGYTGELFF.

This clone was seen more than once but under ten times. CDR3 in amino acids: CASSFAASSYEQYF. Written as DNA, the CDR3 is TGTGCCAGCAGCTTCGCTGCCAGCTCCTACGAGCAGTACTTC. The chain is built from TRBV7-9 and TRBJ2-7; D not resolved. Trimming took off 3 bases at V and 0 bases at J, with 9 bases between the two ends. Germline V gene sequence: CDR1 SEHNR, CDR2 FQNEAQ (reference sequence). This CDR3 contains 14 residues.

The V and J genes are TRBV7-9 and TRBJ1-5; weak D call: TRBD1 (5 bases). The ends were cut back, 5 bases at V and 4 bases at J, with 15 bases in the middle. Germline V gives CDR1 SEHNR, CDR2 FQNEAQ (reference sequence). The CDR3 spans 15 residues. CDR3: CASSQEGSENQPQHF. The CDR3 DNA is TGTGCCAGCAGCCAAGAGGGGAGCGAGAATCAGCCCCAGCATTTT.

V and J are TRBV4-1 and TRBJ2-7; 8 bases fit TRBD2. Looked up from germline, CDR1 is MGHRA and CDR2 is YSYEKL. The CDR3 has 15 residues. V gave up 0 bases and J gave up 5 bases; unmatched junction bases: 6. CDR3 residues: CASSQDPGGTNEQYF. The CDR3 DNA follows: TGCGCCAGCAGCCAAGATCCGGGGGGGACGAACGAGCAGTACTTC.

The chain combines TRBV9 with TRBJ1-1; a possible D gene is TRBD1 (6 bases). V lost 3 bases, J lost 1 base, and 13 bases lay in between. Germline V gene lookup returns CDR1 SGDLS and CDR2 YYNGEE. The CDR3 is 15 amino acids. The CDR3 reads CASSEGGNRNTEAFF. CDR3 bases: TGTGCCAGCAGCGAGGGGGGGAACCGGAACACTGAAGCTTTCTTT.

This clone was seen a few times. The V call is TRBV7-9, the J call TRBJ2-3, with 11 positions matching TRBD2. Losses at the gene ends were 5 bases for V and 4 bases for J; bases not matched to a gene: 5. CDR3 size: 15 residues. Per germline, CDR1 SEHNR and CDR2 FQNEAQ (reference sequence). The CDR3 reads CASSLLAGVSDTQYF. The CDR3 DNA reads as TGTGCCAGCAGCCTACTAGCGGGGGTCTCAGATACGCAGTATTTT.

A few counts support this clone. CDR3 DNA sequence: TGTGCCAGCTCTGAAACAGGGGGCTACACTGAAGCTTTCTTT. Translating gives CASSETGGYTEAFF. The J gene is TRBJ1-1, the V gene TRBV18; TRBD1 aligns across 9 bases. The CDR3 covers 14 residues. CDR1 is KGHSH, CDR2 LQKENI, per germline. V was clipped by 6 bases and J by 3 bases; unmatched bases: 5.

This clone was seen a few times. The V call is TRBV28, the J call TRBJ2-7; maybe TRBD2 (6 bases). Germline V gene data show CDR1 as MDHEN and CDR2 as SYDVKM. The CDR3 totals 13 residues. The V gene lost 5 bases and the J gene lost 4 bases, with 12 bases spanning the gap. This CDR3 reads CASSRAGRYEQYF. The CDR3 coding sequence is TGTGCCAGCAGTCGCGCGGGGAGGTACGAGCAGTACTTC.

This clone was observed at least ten times. The chain combines TRBV27 with TRBJ2-1, with TRBD1 matching over 8 bases. V lost 1 base and J lost 6; bases outside the gene matches: 2. Germline V gene data show CDR1 as MNHEY and CDR2 as SMNVEV (reference sequence). This CDR3 is 14 amino acids long. This CDR3 reads CASSLWDRRNEQFF. CDR3 sequence (DNA): TGTGCCAGCAGTTTATGGGACAGGCGCAATGAGCAGTTCTTC.

The genes are TRBV7-2 and TRBJ2-3, with a tentative D call TRBD2 (5 bases). The CDR3 consists of 15 residues. CDR1 SGHTA and CDR2 FQGNSA come from the germline V gene. The V end was cut by 5 bases, the J end by 3 bases, with 15 bases between. This chain's CDR3 is CASSPKRYQTDTQYF. The CDR3 DNA sequence: TGTGCCAGCAGCCCGAAGCGGTATCAAACAGATACGCAGTATTTT.

This clone was counted between two and nine times. The chain is built from TRBV25-1 and TRBJ2-7; 10 bases are shared with TRBD1. The CDR3 is made up of 16 amino acids. Looked up from germline, CDR1 is MGHDK and CDR2 is SYGVNS. Unmatched junction bases numbered 12, after V lost 8 bases and J lost 2 bases. In DNA, the CDR3 is TGTGCCAGCGGAGGACAGGGGGAACAGATGACCTACGAGCAGTACTTC. It codes for CASGGQGEQMTYEQYF.

This clone was counted a few times. Additional DNA sequences in this sample encode the identical CDR3. The chain is built from TRBV7-2 and TRBJ2-7, with TRBD2 matching over 11 bases. V lost 1 base to trimming and J lost 4 bases; unmatched junction nucleotides: 3. CDR1 and CDR2 from the germline V gene are SGHTA and FQGNSA. This CDR3 has 15 amino acids. CDR3 sequence (DNA): TGTGCCAGCAGCTTAGGACTAGCGGGAACGTACGAGCAGTACTTC. Encoded protein: CASSLGLAGTYEQYF.